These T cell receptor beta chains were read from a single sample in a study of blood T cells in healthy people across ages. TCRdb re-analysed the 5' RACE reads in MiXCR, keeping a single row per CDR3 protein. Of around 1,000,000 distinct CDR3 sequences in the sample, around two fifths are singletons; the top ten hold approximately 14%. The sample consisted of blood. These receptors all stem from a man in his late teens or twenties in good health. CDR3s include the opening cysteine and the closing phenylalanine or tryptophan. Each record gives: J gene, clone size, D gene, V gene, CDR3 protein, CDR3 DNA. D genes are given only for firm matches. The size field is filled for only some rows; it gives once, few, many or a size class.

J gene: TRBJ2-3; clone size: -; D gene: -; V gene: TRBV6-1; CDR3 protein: CASSERPGMYPIDTQYF; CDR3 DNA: TGTGCCAGCAGTGAACGCCCAGGGATGTATCCCATCGATACGCAGTATTTT
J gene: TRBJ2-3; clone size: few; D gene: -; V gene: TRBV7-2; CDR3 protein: CASSTRTVPDTQYF; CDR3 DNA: TGTGCCAGCAGCACTCGGACTGTCCCCGATACGCAGTATTTT
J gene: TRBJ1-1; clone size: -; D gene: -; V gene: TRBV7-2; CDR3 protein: CASSPEYHRAFF; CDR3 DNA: TGTGCCAGCAGCCCAGAATACCACCGCGCTTTCTTT
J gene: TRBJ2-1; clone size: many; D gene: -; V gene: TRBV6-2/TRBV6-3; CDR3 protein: CASSEGESYNEQFF; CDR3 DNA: TGTGCCAGCAGTGAGGGCGAATCCTACAATGAGCAGTTCTTC
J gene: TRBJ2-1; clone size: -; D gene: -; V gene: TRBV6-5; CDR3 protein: CASSYRVGALDEQFF; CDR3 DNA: TGTGCCAGCAGTTACCGTGTTGGGGCCCTGGATGAGCAGTTCTTC
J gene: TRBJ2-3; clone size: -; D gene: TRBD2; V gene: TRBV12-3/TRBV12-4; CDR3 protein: CASARRRGGADTQYF; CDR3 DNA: TGTGCCAGCGCTCGTAGACGGGGGGGTGCAGATACGCAGTATTTT
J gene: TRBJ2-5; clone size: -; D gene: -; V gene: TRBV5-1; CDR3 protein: CASSLSEDEQYF; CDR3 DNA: TGTGCCAGCAGTCTTAGCGAGGATGAGCAGTACTTC
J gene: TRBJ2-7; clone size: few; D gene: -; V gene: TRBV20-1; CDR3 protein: CSASGGNSYEQYF; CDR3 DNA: TGCAGTGCTAGTGGAGGGAACTCCTACGAGCAGTACTTC
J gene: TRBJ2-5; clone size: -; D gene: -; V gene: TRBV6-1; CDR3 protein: CASSEYDLETQYF; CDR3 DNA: TGTGCCAGCAGTGAATACGATCTTGAGACCCAGTACTTC
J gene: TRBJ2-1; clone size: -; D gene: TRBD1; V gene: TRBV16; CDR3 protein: CASSPSRQGDGEQFF; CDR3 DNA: TGTGCCAGCAGCCCCTCGCGACAGGGGGACGGTGAGCAGTTCTTC
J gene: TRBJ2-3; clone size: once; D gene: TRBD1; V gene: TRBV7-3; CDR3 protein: CANSLRGQTSTDTQYF; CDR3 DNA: TGTGCCAACAGCTTAAGGGGACAGACTAGCACAGATACGCAGTATTTT
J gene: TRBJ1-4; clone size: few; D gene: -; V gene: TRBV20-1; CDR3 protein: CSARFAQGLGEKLFF; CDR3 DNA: TGCAGTGCCAGATTTGCCCAGGGTTTAGGAGAAAAACTGTTTTTT
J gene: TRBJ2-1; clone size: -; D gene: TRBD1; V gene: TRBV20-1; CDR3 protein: CSASFTLSSQGAGYNEQFF; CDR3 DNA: TGCAGTGCTAGTTTTACCCTTAGTTCACAGGGGGCAGGATACAATGAGCAGTTCTTC
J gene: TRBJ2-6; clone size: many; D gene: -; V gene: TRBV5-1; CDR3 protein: CASSSSSGANVLTF; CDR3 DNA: TGTGCCAGCAGCTCTTCATCTGGGGCCAACGTCCTGACTTTC
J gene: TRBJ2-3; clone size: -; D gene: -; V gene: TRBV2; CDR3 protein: CASTGGAFTDTQYF; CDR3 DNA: TGTGCCAGCACTGGGGGGGCTTTCACAGATACGCAGTATTTT
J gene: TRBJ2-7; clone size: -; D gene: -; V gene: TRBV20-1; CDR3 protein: CSQQGRGTYEQYF; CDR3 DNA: TGCAGTCAACAGGGTCGAGGGACCTACGAGCAGTACTTT
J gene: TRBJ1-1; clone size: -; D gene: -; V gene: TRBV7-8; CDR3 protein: CASSPPRSWGTEAFF; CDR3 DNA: TGTGCCAGCAGCCCGCCAAGGTCGTGGGGGACTGAAGCTTTCTTT
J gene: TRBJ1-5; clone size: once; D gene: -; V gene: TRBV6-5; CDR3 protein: CASSYSRGGNQPQHF; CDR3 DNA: TGTGCCAGCAGTTACTCGAGAGGAGGCAATCAGCCCCAGCATTTT
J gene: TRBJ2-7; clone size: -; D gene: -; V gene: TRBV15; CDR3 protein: CATSRDYSAYEQYF; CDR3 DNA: TGTGCCACCAGCAGAGATTACTCGGCCTATGAGCAGTACTTC
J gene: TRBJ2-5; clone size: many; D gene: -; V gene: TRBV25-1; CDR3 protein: CASSELAGQETQYF; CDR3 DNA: TGTGCCAGCAGTGAATTAGCAGGGCAAGAGACCCAGTACTTC
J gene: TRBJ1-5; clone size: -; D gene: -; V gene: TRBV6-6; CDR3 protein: CASSYQVDQPQHF; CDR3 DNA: TGTGCCAGCAGTTACCAGGTCGATCAGCCCCAGCATTTT
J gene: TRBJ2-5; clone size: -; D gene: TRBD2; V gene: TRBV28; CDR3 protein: CASSGGVQETQYF; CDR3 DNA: TGTGCCAGTAGCGGGGGGGTCCAAGAGACCCAGTACTTC
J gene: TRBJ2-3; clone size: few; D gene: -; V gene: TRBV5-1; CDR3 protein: CASSLRGAPRTDTQYF; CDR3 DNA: TGCGCCAGCAGCTTGCGGGGGGCCCCGCGCACAGATACGCAGTATTTT
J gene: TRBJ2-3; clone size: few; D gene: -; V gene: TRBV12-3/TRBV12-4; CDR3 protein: CASSWTHASTDTQYF; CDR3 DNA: TGTGCCAGCAGTTGGACACATGCTAGCACAGATACGCAGTATTTT
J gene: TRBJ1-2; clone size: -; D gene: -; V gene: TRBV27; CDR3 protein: CASSTAGKNGLNYGYTF; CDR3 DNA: TGTGCCAGCAGTACCGCGGGCAAAAACGGCCTAAACTATGGCTACACCTTC
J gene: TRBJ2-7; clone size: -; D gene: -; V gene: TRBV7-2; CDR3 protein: CASSLVPQLDSYEQYF; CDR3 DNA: TGTGCCAGCAGCTTAGTACCACAGCTTGATTCCTACGAGCAGTACTTC
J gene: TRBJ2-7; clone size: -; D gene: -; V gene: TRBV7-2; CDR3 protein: CASTVRTGPYEQYF; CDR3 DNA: TGTGCCAGCACCGTTCGGACGGGGCCCTACGAGCAGTACTTC
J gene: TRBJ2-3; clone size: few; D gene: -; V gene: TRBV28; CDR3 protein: CASSLRGRTSTDTQYF; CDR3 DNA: TGTGCCAGCAGTTTACGGGGCCGTACTAGCACAGATACGCAGTATTTT
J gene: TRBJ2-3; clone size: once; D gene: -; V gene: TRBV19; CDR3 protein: CASSIGNLGTTDTQYF; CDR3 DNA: TGTGCCAGTAGTATAGGGAATCTCGGTACCACAGATACGCAGTATTTT
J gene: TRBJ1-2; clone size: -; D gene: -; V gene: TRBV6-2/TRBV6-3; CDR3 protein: CASTNPGGGYGYTF; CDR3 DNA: TGTGCCAGCACCAACCCCGGCGGAGGCTATGGCTACACCTTC
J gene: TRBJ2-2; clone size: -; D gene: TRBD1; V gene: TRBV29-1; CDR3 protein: CSVEVGTGVGGELFF; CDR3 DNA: TGCAGCGTTGAAGTTGGGACAGGGGTTGGCGGGGAGCTGTTTTTT
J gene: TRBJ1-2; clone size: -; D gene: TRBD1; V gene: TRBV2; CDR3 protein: CASSVLTGGFGYTF; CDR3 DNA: TGTGCCAGCAGTGTCCTGACAGGGGGCTTTGGCTACACCTTC
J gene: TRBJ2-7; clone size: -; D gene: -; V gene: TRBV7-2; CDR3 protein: CASSSRGTKYNEQYF; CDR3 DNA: TGTGCCAGCAGCTCCCGGGGGACCAAATACAATGAGCAGTACTTC
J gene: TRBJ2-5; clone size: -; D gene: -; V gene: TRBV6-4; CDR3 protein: CAGSDLLGGEQYF; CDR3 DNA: TGTGCCGGCAGTGACCTCCTCGGTGGAGAGCAGTACTTC
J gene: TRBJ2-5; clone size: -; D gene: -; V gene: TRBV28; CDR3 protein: CASSLRKTQYF; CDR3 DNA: TGTGCCAGCAGTTTGCGGAAGACCCAGTACTTC
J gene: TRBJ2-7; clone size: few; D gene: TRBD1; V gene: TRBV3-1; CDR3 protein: CASSQEGQTNYEQYF; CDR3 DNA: TGTGCCAGCAGCCAAGAGGGACAGACGAACTACGAGCAGTACTTC
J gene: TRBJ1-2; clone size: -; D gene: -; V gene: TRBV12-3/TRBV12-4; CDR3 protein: CASSSPPGHLNYGYTF; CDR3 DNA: TGTGCCAGCAGTTCTCCACCGGGACACCTTAACTATGGCTACACCTTC
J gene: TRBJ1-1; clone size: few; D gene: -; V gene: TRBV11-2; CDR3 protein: CASSFYKDTPNTEAFF; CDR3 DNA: TGTGCCAGCAGCTTCTACAAGGACACCCCGAACACTGAAGCTTTCTTT
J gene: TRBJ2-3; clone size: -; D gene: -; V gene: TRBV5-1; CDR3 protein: CASSPRPVLRTDTQYF; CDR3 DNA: TGCGCCAGCAGCCCCCGTCCTGTCTTACGCACAGATACGCAGTATTTT
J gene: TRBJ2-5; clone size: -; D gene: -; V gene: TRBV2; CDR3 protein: CASSDRVETQYF; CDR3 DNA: TGTGCCAGCAGTGACAGGGTAGAGACCCAGTACTTC
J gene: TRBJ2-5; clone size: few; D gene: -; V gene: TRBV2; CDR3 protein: CASSEASVETQYF; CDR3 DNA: TGTGCCAGCAGTGAAGCGAGTGTTGAGACCCAGTACTTC
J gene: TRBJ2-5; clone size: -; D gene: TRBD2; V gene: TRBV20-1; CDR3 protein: CSAGTSGGYDEQYF; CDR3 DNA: TGCAGTGCTGGGACTAGCGGGGGTTACGATGAGCAGTACTTC
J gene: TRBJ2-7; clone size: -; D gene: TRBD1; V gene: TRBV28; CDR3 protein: CASLDRGPYEQYF; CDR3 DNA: TGTGCCAGCCTCGACAGGGGGCCCTACGAGCAGTACTTC
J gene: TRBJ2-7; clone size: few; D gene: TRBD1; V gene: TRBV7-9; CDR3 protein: CASSGDRGFYEQYF; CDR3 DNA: TGTGCCAGCAGCGGAGACAGGGGATTCTACGAGCAGTACTTC
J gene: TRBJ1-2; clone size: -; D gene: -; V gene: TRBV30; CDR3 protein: CAWSRGAVDGHTF; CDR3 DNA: TGTGCCTGGAGTCGTGGGGCAGTTGATGGCCACACCTTC
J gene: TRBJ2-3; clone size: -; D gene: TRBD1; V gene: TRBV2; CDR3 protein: CASSRQGGWTDTQYF; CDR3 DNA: TGTGCCAGCAGTAGACAGGGGGGTTGGACAGATACGCAGTATTTT
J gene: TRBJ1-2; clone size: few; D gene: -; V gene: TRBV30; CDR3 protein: CAWSVRGGSGYTF; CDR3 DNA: TGTGCCTGGAGTGTACGTGGGGGATCGGGCTACACCTTC
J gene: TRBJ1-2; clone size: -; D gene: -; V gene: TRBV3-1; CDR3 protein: CASSLNLIDGYTF; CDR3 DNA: TGTGCCAGCAGCCTGAATCTAATTGATGGCTACACCTTC